This TCR beta chain originates from a study of T-cell memory formation after mild COVID-19. The overall study: TCR clusters mostly belonged to single donors. Study findings and constraints: Clones which contracted sat mainly in CM and EM if CD4+, and in EMRA if CD8+. Some clones that responded were present in memory (sampled pre-infection), which suggests cross-reactive memory joined.

Worth noting for this clonotype: Antigen: not known.

Trimming took 1 base from V and 6 from J, leaving 12 bases between them. CDR1 is SEHNR and CDR2 is FQNEAQ in the germline V gene (reference sequence). This CDR3 is built from 14 residues. TCRdb ran MiXCR on the 5' RACE reads and lists one entry per CDR3 protein. The sample has approximately 89,000 distinct CDR3 sequences, around a quarter seen once. The material sequenced was PBMCs or a T cell subset sorted from them (not recorded which). The source is a man between 18 and 35 years old who had mild COVID-19 (a few samples of this study predate the infection). Cell type and time point are not known. This chain joins TRBV7-9 and TRBJ1-2; TRBD1 is a possible D gene (5 bases). The chain's CDR3 is CASSLVREVDGYTF. CDR3 nucleotides: TGTGCCAGCAGCTTAGTCAGGGAAGTGGATGGCTACACCTTC.